This T cell receptor (beta chain) was identified during a study of T cells in Graves' hyperthyroidism and ophthalmopathy. It was RNA transcripts that yielded the amplified TCR beta CDR3 regions. Researchers ran a first-round RT-PCR on the TCR CDR3 using the HTBI primer set. One entry per CDR3 protein results from TCRdb running MiXCR on the multiplex PCR reads. This table has approximately 700,000 distinct CDR3 sequences, just under 45% appearing once. Concerning this clonotype itself: Its specificity is unknown.

Study-wide points: In the analysis, a 13 V-J model separated ophthalmopathy from stable hyperthyroidism. Median prediction lead before ophthalmopathy onset was 5.5 to 7 months with the model.

V gave up 3 bases and J gave up 9 bases; unmatched junction bases: 20. Germline CDR1 is LNHDA and CDR2 is SQIVND (reference sequence). The CDR3 totals 20 residues. The chain couples TRBV19 to TRBJ2-5, with 15 nucleotides matching TRBD2. Sequencing input: peripheral blood or thyroid tissue (not recorded which). This TCR derives from an adult man with Graves' disease, either hyperthyroidism or ophthalmopathy (not recorded which). CDR3 protein: CASSIDLAGTSGRTFKAQYF. CDR3 bases: TGTGCCAGTAGTATCGACCTAGCCGGGACTAGCGGGAGGACCTTTAAGGCCCAGTACTTC.